Listed here are 32 T cell receptor beta chains from one sample, sequenced in a study of T cell changes during pregnancy in multiple sclerosis. Sequencing was performed with immunoSEQ multiplex PCR; in TCRdb, only in-frame clones are kept and a portion is missing. The table has 39,000 or so clones, 85% to 95% seen once; the top ten hold 7.5% to 10%. The sample consisted of CD8+ T cells from peripheral blood mononuclear cells, taken in the third trimester of pregnancy. The receptors were gathered from a female donor with multiple sclerosis, enrolled in a pregnancy study.

This chain uses TRBV15 with TRBJ2-1, with TRBD2 as a possible D gene (6 bases). The CDR3 spans 15 residues. Trimming cost V 3 bases and J 1 base, with 10 bases left between them. Per germline, CDR1 LNHNV and CDR2 YYDKDF (reference sequence). The CDR3 DNA follows: TGTGCCACCAGCAGGCCGGGAGCTTCCTACAATGAGCAGTTCTTC. This encodes CATSRPGASYNEQFF. The complete variable domain, with remaining parts taken from reference TRBV15 and TRBJ2-1, reads DAMVIQNPRYQVTQFGKPVTLSCSQTLNHNVMYWYQQKSSQAPKLLFHYYDKDFNNEADTPDNFQSRRPNTSFCFLDIRSPGLGDTAMYLCATSRPGASYNEQFFGPGTRLTVL.

The chain recombines TRBV10-3 with TRBJ2-7, with 8 bases identical to TRBD2. Germline V gives CDR1 ENHRY, CDR2 SYGVKD. After removal of 1 base from V and 4 bases from J, the junction contained 9 bases not matched to a gene. The length of the CDR3 is 16 residues. This CDR3 reads CAISEFAGGIRYEQYF. The CDR3 nucleotides are TGTGCCATCAGTGAGTTTGCGGGAGGAATAAGATACGAGCAGTACTTC.

This chain connects TRBV2 to TRBJ2-7, with TRBD1 identical over 7 bases. V lost 0 bases, J lost 5 bases, and 4 bases stayed unmatched. There are 14 residues in the CDR3. CDR1 SNHLY and CDR2 FYNNEI come from the germline V gene. The CDR3: CASSEARQGDEQYF. The CDR3 DNA sequence: TGTGCCAGCAGTGAAGCGAGACAGGGAGACGAGCAGTACTTC. Based on the CDR3 plus reference TRBV2 and TRBJ2-7, the full variable domain is EPEVTQTPSHQVTQMGQEVILRCVPISNHLYFYWYRQILGQKVEFLVSFYNNEISEKSEIFDDQFSVERPDGSNFTLKIRSTKLEDSAMYFCASSEARQGDEQYFGPGTRLTVT.

The chain links TRBV5-4 to TRBJ2-7; D gene unclear. V was clipped by 4 bases and J by 5 bases, with 10 bases between them. CDR3 length: 12 residues. Germline CDR1 and CDR2: SGHNT and YYREEE (reference sequence). CDR3 sequence reads: CASSNRRDEQYF. The CDR3 DNA reads TGTGCCAGCAGCAATCGACGGGACGAGCAGTACTTC.

The chain is built from TRBV28 and TRBJ1-2, with a tentative D call TRBD1 (5 bases). The germline CDR1 and CDR2 sequences are MDHEN and SYDVKM. CDR3 size: 14 residues. The V and J ends lost 5 bases and 0 bases respectively, with 10 bases between them. CDR3 nucleotide sequence: TGTGCCAGCAGTCAAGGGACTACTAACTATGGCTACACCTTC. It codes for CASSQGTTNYGYTF.

The chain is built from TRBV27 and TRBJ1-1; maybe TRBD1 (5 bases). With 7 bases removed from V and 6 bases from J, the gap between germline ends came to 21 bases. Germline V CDR1 and CDR2: MNHEY, SMNVEV (reference sequence). The CDR3 sequence is 15 residues long. CDR3 nucleotides: TGTGCCAGCAACCCTGGGACTTCCCCGAGAGCTGAAGCTTTCTTT. Translating gives CASNPGTSPRAEAFF.

The chain links TRBV30 to TRBJ2-7, with D possibly matching TRBD1 (5 bases). V was pared by 0 bases and J by 5 bases, with 11 bases between. Germline values: CDR1 GTSNPN, CDR2 SVGIG (reference sequence). The CDR3 consists of 13 residues. For the CDR3, the DNA is TGTGCCTGGAGTGTTTCAGGGCGCGACGAGCAGTACTTC. The encoded protein is CAWSVSGRDEQYF.

The V gene is TRBV14, the J gene TRBJ1-1; D is perhaps TRBD1 (5 bases). The CDR3 contains 17 residues. Germline V gives CDR1 SGHDN, CDR2 FVKESK. V was shortened by 1 base and J by 2 bases, with 17 bases between the two germline ends. The chain's CDR3 is CASSQVTAHRRNTEAFF. CDR3 DNA sequence: TGTGCCAGCAGCCAAGTGACAGCCCATCGAAGAAACACTGAAGCTTTCTTT.

The chain couples TRBV29-1 to TRBJ2-2; D gene ambiguous. CDR3 length: 11 amino acids. Germline V gene data show CDR1 as SQVTM and CDR2 as ANQGSEA. Trimming cost V 7 bases and J 4 bases, with 7 bases left between them. The chain's CDR3 is CSAGSTGELFF. The CDR3, as DNA: TGCAGCGCAGGAAGCACCGGGGAGCTGTTTTTT.

This sequence joins TRBV28 and TRBJ2-2, with 7 positions matching TRBD2. The trim removed 8 bases at V and 1 base at J, leaving 16 bases unmatched. Germline-derived CDR1 and CDR2 are MDHEN and SYDVKM. There are 18 residues in the CDR3. CDR3 DNA: TGTGCCAGCGAGGGGCGGCTAGCGGAGATACTGAACACCGGGGAGCTGTTTTTT. Translation gives CASEGRLAEILNTGELFF. The variable domain in full, completed from reference TRBV28 and TRBJ2-2, reads DVKVTQSSRYLVKRTGEKVFLECVQDMDHENMFWYRQDPGLGLRLIYFSYDVKMKEKGDIPEGYSVSREKKERFSLILESASTNQTSMYLCASEGRLAEILNTGELFFGEGSRLTVL.

This chain uses TRBV6-1 with TRBJ2-1, with unresolved D. The ends were cut back, 3 bases at V and 0 bases at J, with 15 bases in the middle. Germline CDR1 MNHNS, CDR2 SASEGT. There are 17 residues in the CDR3. CDR3: CASSEPVPWSSYNEQFF. CDR3 coding DNA: TGTGCCAGCAGTGAGCCTGTACCCTGGAGCTCCTACAATGAGCAGTTCTTC.

This chain joins TRBV19 and TRBJ2-6; D gene unclear. This CDR3 contains 16 residues. Germline lookup yields CDR1 LNHDA and CDR2 SQIVND (reference sequence). The V end lost 6 bases, the J end lost 0 bases, and 12 bases lay between the germline ends. The CDR3 reads CASRKEFFSGANVLTF. CDR3 nucleotide sequence: TGTGCCAGTAGGAAAGAGTTTTTCTCTGGGGCCAACGTCCTGACTTTC.

This chain joins TRBV27 and TRBJ2-1; 10 bases are shared with TRBD1. Germline V lookup: CDR1 MNHEY, CDR2 SMNVEV (reference sequence). The CDR3 consists of 14 residues. The V segment lost 7 bases and the J segment 6 bases; nucleotides outside the gene matches: 6. The CDR3, as DNA: TGTGCCAGCACTAGACAGGGGGCGGGCAATGAGCAGTTCTTC. It codes for CASTRQGAGNEQFF.

The chain joins TRBV27 to TRBJ1-2; TRBD1 agrees at 12 bases. The CDR3 is made up of 16 amino acids. CDR1 is MNHEY and CDR2 is SMNVEV in the germline V gene (reference sequence). V was clipped by 3 bases and J by 5 bases; unmatched bases: 7. CDR3 loop: CASSLGTGGGYYGYTF. Here the CDR3 DNA reads TGTGCCAGCAGTTTGGGGACAGGGGGCGGTTATTATGGCTACACCTTC.

The chain carries TRBV11-2 and TRBJ2-7, with 8 bases that match TRBD1. This CDR3 spans 15 amino acids. The germline V gene encodes CDR1 SGHAT and CDR2 FQNNGV. V gave up 1 base and J gave up 5 bases; unmatched junction bases: 7. CDR3 sequence reads: CASSLGTGTWDEQYF. CDR3 coding DNA: TGTGCCAGCAGCTTAGGGACAGGGACTTGGGACGAGCAGTACTTC.

The V call is TRBV19, the J call TRBJ1-2; 7 positions agree with TRBD1. The ends lost 4 bases at V and 7 bases at J; junction bases unmatched: 9. The CDR3 is 14 amino acids. CDR1 is LNHDA and CDR2 is SQIVND in the germline V gene (reference sequence). CDR3 in amino acids: CASSRQGGASGYTF. In nucleotides, the CDR3 is TGTGCCAGTAGTAGACAGGGAGGCGCATCTGGCTACACCTTC.

V and J are TRBV5-1 and TRBJ1-5; 8 nucleotides line up with TRBD1. The germline V gene has CDR1 SGHRS and CDR2 YFSETQ. The CDR3 is 16 residues long. V lost 4 bases to trimming and J lost 5 bases; unmatched junction nucleotides: 11. In DNA form, the CDR3 reads TGCGCCAGCAGCCAAGGCGGGACAGGTAGGGATCAGCCCCAGCATTTT. The encoded protein is CASSQGGTGRDQPQHF.

The chain employs TRBV28 and TRBJ2-2; TRBD1 might be the D (6 bases). The CDR3 totals 15 residues. Germline CDR1 is MDHEN and CDR2 is SYDVKM. V lost 6 bases and J 0 bases, leaving 11 bases between the germline ends. DNA of the CDR3: TGTGCCAGCAGCACGGACAGAGCGAACACCGGGGAGCTGTTTTTT. Translated, it gives CASSTDRANTGELFF.

The chain employs TRBV7-6 and TRBJ2-3, with 7 bases fitting TRBD2. Trimming removed 2 bases from V and 2 bases from J; junction bases left unmatched: 4. Germline-derived CDR1 and CDR2 are SGHVS and FNYEAQ. The CDR3 is 15 amino acids. The CDR3 sequence: CASSLRLAPTDTQYF. CDR3 sequence (DNA): TGTGCCAGCAGCTTAAGACTAGCCCCCACAGATACGCAGTATTTT.

The gene calls are TRBV29-1 and TRBJ2-7; D call uncertain. Per the germline V gene, CDR1 is SQVTM and CDR2 is ANQGSEA. The germline V and J ends were trimmed by 0 bases and 2 bases, with 8 bases remaining between them. This CDR3 is built from 13 residues. The CDR3 nucleotides are TGCAGCGTTGAAGATCATACAGCCTACGAGCAGTACTTC. Translating gives CSVEDHTAYEQYF.

J is TRBJ2-7 and V is TRBV19; 10 bases agree with TRBD2. This CDR3 spans 17 amino acids. Germline V CDR1 and CDR2: LNHDA, SQIVND (reference sequence). The V segment lost 3 bases and the J segment 0 bases; nucleotides outside the gene matches: 8. The CDR3 reads CASSIGGLATGSYEQYF. The CDR3 region has the DNA TGTGCCAGTAGTATTGGGGGACTAGCGACAGGCTCCTACGAGCAGTACTTC.

The CDR3 nucleotides read TGTGCCAGCAGGCCCAACGCCAACCAGGGTCCCACGGACTACGAGCAGTACTTC. It specifies CASRPNANQGPTDYEQYF. This rearrangement joins TRBV28 to TRBJ2-7; tentative D call: TRBD1 (5 bases). V was clipped by 6 bases and J by 3 bases, with 27 bases between them. Germline CDR1 MDHEN, CDR2 SYDVKM. The CDR3 length is 18 residues. Together with reference TRBV28 and TRBJ2-7, the CDR3 gives the full variable domain: DVKVTQSSRYLVKRTGEKVFLECVQDMDHENMFWYRQDPGLGLRLIYFSYDVKMKEKGDIPEGYSVSREKKERFSLILESASTNQTSMYLCASRPNANQGPTDYEQYFGPGTRLTVT.

This rearrangement joins TRBV7-6 to TRBJ2-1; D is perhaps TRBD2 (6 bases). Germline V gives CDR1 SGHVS, CDR2 FNYEAQ. V was clipped by 2 bases and J by 2 bases, with 10 bases between them. The CDR3 has 15 residues. CDR3: CASSLWGETYNEQFF. CDR3 bases: TGTGCCAGCAGCTTATGGGGGGAAACCTACAATGAGCAGTTCTTC.

This clone was counted a few times. The rearrangement joins TRBV11-2 to TRBJ2-1; D is perhaps TRBD2 (7 bases). Germline CDR1 reads SGHAT; CDR2 reads FQNNGV. The V end was cut by 5 bases, the J end by 7 bases, with 21 bases between. This CDR3 contains 16 residues. The CDR3 here is CASSPWGGGGENEQFF. The CDR3 DNA reads as TGTGCCAGCAGCCCCTGGGGGGGCGGAGGAGAAAATGAGCAGTTCTTC.

This chain links TRBV9 with TRBJ1-2; 7 nucleotides line up with TRBD1. Germline assignment: CDR1 SGDLS and CDR2 YYNGEE. This CDR3 contains 15 residues. V trimming: 3 bases; J trimming: 2 bases; junction bases outside the gene matches: 7. CDR3 bases: TGTGCCAGCAGCGCCACGAAGGGGGCCAACTATGGCTACACCTTC. This sequence encodes CASSATKGANYGYTF.

The chain has TRBV7-9 and TRBJ2-3; 7 nucleotides line up with TRBD1. Germline CDR1 is SEHNR and CDR2 is FQNEAQ (reference sequence). Unmatched junction bases numbered 5, after V lost 4 bases and J lost 4 bases. This CDR3 has 14 amino acids. This chain's CDR3 is CASSSGQLADTQYF. CDR3 sequence (DNA): TGTGCCAGCAGCTCGGGACAGCTAGCAGATACGCAGTATTTT.

The rearrangement uses TRBV10-3 and TRBJ2-4, with 14 bases aligning to TRBD2. Germline CDR1 ENHRY, CDR2 SYGVKD. The CDR3 contains 20 residues. With V trimmed by 3 bases and J by 4 bases, 14 bases remained unmatched. CDR3 loop: CAISETRLAGGPLPKNIQYF. The CDR3 nucleotides are TGTGCCATCAGTGAAACTAGACTAGCGGGAGGGCCGTTGCCAAAAAACATTCAGTACTTC.

J is TRBJ1-3 and V is TRBV4-3, with D uncertain. V lost 3 bases, J lost 4 bases, and 13 bases lay in between. The CDR3 sequence is 15 residues long. CDR1 and CDR2 from the germline V gene are LGHNA and YSLEER. In DNA form, the CDR3 reads TGCGCCAGCAGCCAGGGCGGGCTTGCCGGAAACACCATATATTTT. Its protein product is CASSQGGLAGNTIYF.

This clone was recorded once. V gene TRBV9 combines with J gene TRBJ2-5; tentatively, D is TRBD2 (6 bases). Per the germline V gene, CDR1 is SGDLS and CDR2 is YYNGEE. V was cut by 7 bases and J by 4 bases, with 20 bases left in between. The CDR3 contains 15 residues. CDR3 nucleotide sequence: TGTGCCAGCGGGGGTAGCGGCCACATAGGAGAGACCCAGTACTTC. Translated: CASGGSGHIGETQYF.

This clone occurred once. This chain uses TRBV7-9 with TRBJ1-5; TRBD1 agrees at 7 bases. CDR3 length equals 15 residues. The junction had 8 bases not matched to a gene; V was cut back by 5 bases and J by 4 bases. The germline V gene encodes CDR1 SEHNR and CDR2 FQNEAQ (reference sequence). The CDR3 here is CASSDEKQGNQPQHF. CDR3 DNA sequence: TGTGCCAGCAGCGACGAAAAACAGGGGAATCAGCCCCAGCATTTT.

In nucleotides, the CDR3 is TGTGCCAGCAAAGGAGGGTACCAAGAGACCCAGTACTTC. Its translation is CASKGGYQETQYF. The rearrangement uses TRBV27 and TRBJ2-5, with D possibly TRBD2 on 6 matching bases. Germline CDR1 MNHEY, CDR2 SMNVEV (reference sequence). The ends were cut back, 7 bases at V and 0 bases at J, with 9 bases in the middle. This CDR3 comprises 13 residues.

CDR3 amino acids: CASSLTSGMAGGELFF. CDR3 nucleotides: TGCGCCAGCAGCTTGACTAGCGGGATGGCTGGCGGGGAGCTGTTTTTT. The chain has TRBV5-1 and TRBJ2-2; 10 bases line up with TRBD2. The ends lost 1 base at V and 7 bases at J; junction bases unmatched: 7. The CDR3 covers 16 residues. Per the germline V gene, CDR1 is SGHRS and CDR2 is YFSETQ.